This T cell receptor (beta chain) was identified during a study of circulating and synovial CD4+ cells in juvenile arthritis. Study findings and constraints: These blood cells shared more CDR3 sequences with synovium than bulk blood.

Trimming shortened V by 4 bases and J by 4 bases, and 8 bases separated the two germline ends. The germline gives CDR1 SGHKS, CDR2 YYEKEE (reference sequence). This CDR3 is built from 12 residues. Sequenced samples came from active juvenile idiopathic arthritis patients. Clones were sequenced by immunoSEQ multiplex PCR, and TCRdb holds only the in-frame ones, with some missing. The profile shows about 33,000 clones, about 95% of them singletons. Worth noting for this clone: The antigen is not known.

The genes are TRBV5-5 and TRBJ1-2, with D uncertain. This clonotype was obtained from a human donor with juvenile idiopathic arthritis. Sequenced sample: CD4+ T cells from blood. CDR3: CASSLAFYGYTF. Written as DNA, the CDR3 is TGTGCCAGCAGCCTAGCGTTCTATGGCTACACCTTC.